The source of this T cell receptor beta chain is a study of shared clonotypes between healthy human individuals. Study results and limitations: When compared with the clonotypes that were shared by all four sorted-subset donors, the non-shared clonotypes turned out to have lower generation probabilities. Sampling included only blood; tissue repertoires likely differ.

Positively selected for CCR7, the CD45RO-negative cells used as naive CD8 cells excluded terminally differentiated effector memory CD45RA+ cells. Germline values: CDR1 LNHNV, CDR2 YYDKDF (reference sequence). The V end lost 0 bases, the J end lost 0 bases, and 15 bases lay between the germline ends. This CDR3 is 19 amino acids long. The repertoire was sequenced with immunoSEQ multiplex PCR; TCRdb's copy has only in-frame clones and lacks some. The table has roughly 2 million clones, over 85% seen once. On this clone itself: The target antigen is unknown.

The receptor comes from a young man in good health. The sample was naive CD8+ T cells sorted from blood. The chain carries TRBV15 and TRBJ1-6; D may be TRBD1 (5 bases). The CDR3 region is CATSRDFGGLASYNSPLHF. The CDR3 DNA sequence: TGTGCCACCAGCAGAGATTTCGGGGGTCTGGCCTCCTATAATTCACCCCTCCACTTT.